The next 25 T cell receptor beta chains were all read from a single sample in a study of T-cell reconstitution after alpha-beta-depleted transplantation in children listed by TCRdb under 2016. The receptor library was made with PCR. Instrument used: Illumina HiSeq 2500. To normalize quantification of the TCRbeta repertoire, the TCR libraries were built with molecular barcoding that relied on unique molecular identifiers. TCRdb reprocessed the public reads (quality trimming at Q25 with fastp, clone calling with MiXCR) and kept in-frame beta chains. Each record represents a unique CDR3 protein, reported with the most common genes and DNA among its rows. Across this sample there are fewer than 550,000 distinct CDR3 sequences, with 9.5% to 12% seen only once. The leading ten clones occupy 11% to 15% of the sample. The sample's treatment or condition label, in plain terms: allogeneic hematopoietic cell transplantation with graft depleted of TCRalphabeta T cells and CD19 B cells.

The sequencing used PBMCs, mostly from graft donor cells, collected 180 days after TCRalphabeta/CD19-depleted stem cell transplant. The receptors come from a female patient between 2 and 15 years old who had a stem cell transplant for aplastic anemia, so the T cells may come from the graft donor.

There are many counts of this clonotype. This rearrangement joins TRBV3-1 to TRBJ2-1; 7 bases match TRBD2. The germline V gene encodes CDR1 LGHDT and CDR2 YNNKEL (reference sequence). With V trimmed by 4 bases and J by 7 bases, 10 bases remained unmatched. The CDR3 length is 15 residues. CDR3 in DNA: TGTGCCAGCAGCCGAAGCGGGGAGGGTTGGAATGAGCAGTTCTTC. Protein sequence: CASSRSGEGWNEQFF.

This clonotype came up a few times. V usage is TRBV7-9 and J usage is TRBJ2-1; D remains ambiguous. The germline V and J ends were trimmed by 1 base and 7 bases, with 11 bases remaining between them. Germline V lookup: CDR1 SEHNR, CDR2 FQNEAQ (reference sequence). This CDR3 has 14 residues. Written as DNA, the CDR3 is TGTGCCAGCAGCTTAGGTCCGGGTTGGAATGAGCAGTTCTTC. This encodes CASSLGPGWNEQFF.

The chain has TRBV12-3 or TRBV12-4 and TRBJ2-1, with 15 bases matching TRBD2. V was clipped by 1 base and J by 0 bases; unmatched bases: 10. The CDR3 runs 21 residues. The CDR3 DNA reads as TGTGCCAGCAGTTTAGGCCGGACTAGCGGGAGGGCCCTACCCTCCTACAATGAGCAGTTCTTC. It encodes CASSLGRTSGRALPSYNEQFF.

This clonotype occurred a few times. The chain recombines TRBV11-2 with TRBJ2-7; 7 positions match TRBD2. Germline loops: CDR1 SGHAT, CDR2 FQNNGV. This CDR3 is built from 16 residues. Unmatched junction bases numbered 6, after V lost 1 base and J lost 0 bases. CDR3 nucleotide sequence: TGTGCCAGCAGCTTAGTCTTGGGCGGGAGCTCCTACGAGCAGTACTTC. This codes for CASSLVLGGSSYEQYF.

This clonotype was detected only a few times. The chain employs TRBV30 and TRBJ2-3, with D tentatively TRBD2 (5 bases). V lost 0 bases and J 3 bases, leaving 13 bases between the germline ends. The CDR3 contains 15 residues. CDR1 and CDR2 from the germline V gene are GTSNPN and SVGIG (reference sequence). The CDR3 bases are TGTGCCTGGAGTGTACTCTCCTGGACTACAGATACGCAGTATTTT. Protein sequence: CAWSVLSWTTDTQYF.

This clonotype was seen a handful of times. The chain links TRBV20-1 to TRBJ2-1; D is undetermined. This CDR3 has 11 residues. V dropped 3 bases and J dropped 8 bases, with 8 bases sitting between them. Germline assignment: CDR1 DFQATT and CDR2 SNEGSKA (reference sequence). CDR3 coding DNA: TGCAGTGCTAGTTCCGGGCATGAGCAGTTCTTC. Amino acid sequence: CSASSGHEQFF.

The J gene is TRBJ1-1, the V gene TRBV10-3, with D unclear. The germline CDR1 and CDR2 sequences are ENHRY and SYGVKD. V lost 3 bases and J 8 bases, leaving 10 bases between the germline ends. There are 12 residues in the CDR3. Written as DNA, the CDR3 is TGTGCCATCAGTGACGCGGGTACGGAAGCTTTCTTT. Protein: CAISDAGTEAFF.

Many counts were recorded for this clonotype. The chain has TRBV25-1 and TRBJ1-5; no firm D call. Trimming pared 8 bases from V and 4 bases from J, leaving 6 bases between. This CDR3 region has 11 residues. Germline CDR1 reads MGHDK; CDR2 reads SYGVNS. The DNA for the CDR3 is TGTGCCAGCGGGGAGAATCAGCCCCAGCATTTT. It is translated as CASGENQPQHF.

The V call is TRBV15, the J call TRBJ1-4; D is unclear. This CDR3 spans 15 amino acids. CDR1 and CDR2 (germline): LNHNV, YYDKDF (reference sequence). The germline V and J ends were trimmed by 0 bases and 8 bases, with 13 bases remaining between them. The CDR3: CATSRDYGKAEKLFF. Here the CDR3 DNA reads TGTGCCACCAGCAGAGATTACGGGAAAGCCGAAAAACTGTTTTTT.

This chain links TRBV4-3 with TRBJ2-2; 10 bases align to TRBD2. The CDR3 runs 18 residues. V lost 2 bases, J lost 6 bases, and 12 bases stayed unmatched. Germline V gives CDR1 LGHNA, CDR2 YSLEER. As DNA, the CDR3 is TGCGCCAGCAGCCAAAGACGCAGTTGGGGACTAGCGTCCGGGGAGCTGTTTTTT. Its protein product is CASSQRRSWGLASGELFF.

This clonotype was picked up a small number of times. This sequence joins TRBV15 and TRBJ2-7; TRBD1 agrees at 9 bases. Germline V lookup: CDR1 LNHNV, CDR2 YYDKDF (reference sequence). The CDR3 runs 16 residues. After removal of 5 bases from V and 3 bases from J, the junction contained 11 bases not matched to a gene. The CDR3 protein is CATSHRKGQGFYEQYF. Here the CDR3 DNA reads TGTGCCACCAGCCATCGCAAGGGACAGGGATTCTACGAGCAGTACTTC.

This clonotype appeared many times. The chain employs TRBV28 and TRBJ1-1; 7 bases are a match to TRBD1. Trimming took 5 bases from V and 0 from J; bases not matched to a gene: 9. This CDR3 spans 16 amino acids. Germline loops: CDR1 MDHEN, CDR2 SYDVKM. CDR3 DNA sequence: TGTGCCAGCAGTCCCCCAACAGGGGCAATGAACACTGAAGCTTTCTTT. Its translation: CASSPPTGAMNTEAFF.

This clonotype was observed a handful of times. The chain employs TRBV7-9 and TRBJ1-2, with a possible D match to TRBD1 (5 bases). The CDR3 runs to 15 residues. The germline V and J ends were trimmed by 5 bases and 0 bases, with 13 bases remaining between them. CDR1 is SEHNR and CDR2 is FQNEAQ in the germline V gene (reference sequence). CDR3 amino acids: CASSPPTASNYGYTF. In DNA form, the CDR3 reads TGTGCCAGCAGCCCTCCGACAGCCTCTAACTATGGCTACACCTTC.

This clonotype came up a few times. The chain combines TRBV12-3 or TRBV12-4 with TRBJ2-1; 9 bases agree with TRBD2. The CDR3 is made up of 16 amino acids. Germline trimming cut 2 bases from V and 10 bases from J; bases unmatched to any gene: 12. CDR3 nucleotide sequence: TGTGCCAGCAGTTTACGAGGGGCGGGAGGGCCTGGCGAGCAGTTCTTC. Its translation: CASSLRGAGGPGEQFF.

The CDR3 DNA reads TGCGCCAGCAGCCAAGATTGGAAGCAAAATGAGCAGTTCTTC. Its protein product is CASSQDWKQNEQFF. The chain links TRBV4-3 to TRBJ2-1; D is ambiguous. The ends were cut back, 0 bases at V and 7 bases at J, with 10 bases in the middle. Germline CDR1 and CDR2: LGHNA and YSLEER. The CDR3 runs to 14 residues.

The gene calls are TRBV3-1 and TRBJ2-1; 11 positions match TRBD2. This CDR3 has 16 amino acids. With 0 bases clipped from V and 6 bases from J, the junction kept 4 bases outside the gene matches. CDR1 and CDR2 (germline): LGHDT, YNNKEL (reference sequence). The CDR3 is CASSQDPGLAANEQFF. The CDR3, as DNA: TGTGCCAGCAGCCAAGACCCGGGACTAGCGGCCAATGAGCAGTTCTTC.

The V and J genes are TRBV29-1 and TRBJ2-6, with 9 bases lining up with TRBD1. The CDR3 spans 16 residues. In germline, CDR1 is SQVTM, CDR2 ANQGSEA. V lost 4 bases, J lost 2 bases, and 6 bases stayed unmatched. The CDR3 DNA reads TGCAGCGTTGCCGGGACAGGGACGACTGGGGCCAACGTCCTGACTTTC. Protein sequence: CSVAGTGTTGANVLTF.

V gene TRBV11-2 combines with J gene TRBJ2-2; 7 bases are shared with TRBD2. V trimming: 6 bases; J trimming: 1 base; junction bases outside the gene matches: 23. The CDR3 has 21 residues. Germline CDR1 SGHAT, CDR2 FQNNGV. The CDR3 DNA sequence: TGTGCCAGCAGTGCCGATTATTTCCCTCCGTTGGCTAGCGGGAACACCGGGGAGCTGTTTTTT. It yields the protein CASSADYFPPLASGNTGELFF.

This clonotype was recorded many times. The V gene is TRBV5-1, the J gene TRBJ2-7; possibly TRBD1 for D (5 bases). The CDR3 contains 14 residues. Trimming removed 0 bases from V and 5 bases from J, with 12 bases in between. The germline V gene encodes CDR1 SGHRS and CDR2 YFSETQ. CDR3 amino acids: CASSLAPDSHEQYV. The CDR3 bases are TGCGCCAGCAGCTTGGCTCCCGACAGTCACGAGCAGTACGTC.

There are a few counts of this clonotype. V usage is TRBV11-1 and J usage is TRBJ2-1, with D uncertain. The CDR3 contains 16 residues. V was cut by 3 bases and J by 0 bases, with 12 bases left in between. Germline V CDR1 and CDR2: SGHAT, FQDESV (reference sequence). As DNA, the CDR3 is TGTGCCAGCAGCTTTGAGGCTAAGAGCTCCTACAATGAGCAGTTCTTC. It translates to CASSFEAKSSYNEQFF.

This clonotype was seen only a few times. The CDR3: CAISESRGALGTEAFF. The CDR3 nucleotides read TGTGCCATCAGTGAGTCTAGGGGGGCGCTAGGTACTGAAGCTTTCTTT. The chain couples TRBV10-3 to TRBJ1-1, with D possibly TRBD1 on 6 matching bases. This CDR3 is built from 16 residues. The V and J ends lost 0 bases and 5 bases respectively, with 16 bases between them. The germline V gene has CDR1 ENHRY and CDR2 SYGVKD.

The V and J genes are TRBV20-1 and TRBJ1-1, with D unresolved. This CDR3 is built from 11 residues. Germline CDR1 DFQATT, CDR2 SNEGSKA (reference sequence). The V end lost 2 bases, the J end lost 2 bases, and 3 bases lay between the germline ends. The CDR3 region is CSARYNTEAFF. The CDR3 coding sequence is TGCAGTGCTAGATACAACACTGAAGCTTTCTTT.

This clonotype has a handful of counts. The V and J genes are TRBV28 and TRBJ2-1, with D possibly TRBD1 on 5 matching bases. Trimming took off 1 base at V and 3 bases at J, with 13 bases between the two ends. CDR3 size: 16 residues. Germline V gene lookup returns CDR1 MDHEN and CDR2 SYDVKM. Written as DNA, the CDR3 is TGTGCCAGCAGTTTATTCGGTCAGGGTAACTACAATGAGCAGTTCTTC. Residues: CASSLFGQGNYNEQFF.

The genes are TRBV6-5 and TRBJ2-4; D remains ambiguous. Germline-derived CDR1 and CDR2 are MNHEY and SVGAGI. With 2 bases removed from V and 0 bases from J, the gap between germline ends came to 8 bases. This CDR3 is 15 amino acids long. The CDR3 reads CASSYPQTAKNIQYF. The CDR3 bases are TGTGCCAGCAGTTACCCTCAGACAGCCAAAAACATTCAGTACTTC.

This rearrangement joins TRBV10-3 to TRBJ2-3, with 7 nucleotides matching TRBD1. V lost 6 bases, J lost 0 bases, and 3 bases stayed unmatched. The germline V gene has CDR1 ENHRY and CDR2 SYGVKD. The CDR3 runs to 14 residues. The CDR3 region has the DNA TGTGCCATCAGGATGACAGGGAGCACAGATACGCAGTATTTT. It is translated as CAIRMTGSTDTQYF.